The 21 T cell receptor beta chains presented below share a single source sample, sequenced in a study of blood T cell repertoires in COVID-19 (dated by TCRdb to the early 2020s). Library creation used the immunoSEQ multiplex PCR assay. What TCRdb holds here is the immuneACCESS table cut down to in-frame rearrangements. Part of the clones is not present; checked against another copy, under half of the missing clones reflect an unresolved V gene, and the others are unexplained. The sample records more than 40,000 clones, about 85% of which are singletons. The ten top clones hold under 4.5% of the sample. The material sequenced was peripheral blood. The receptors derive from a man aged 55-75 years with acute or convalescent COVID-19.

This chain uses TRBV2 with TRBJ2-1; a possible D gene is TRBD2 (6 bases). The CDR3 length is 13 residues. Germline CDR1 and CDR2: SNHLY and FYNNEI. Between the trimmed V and J ends, which lost 6 bases and 8 bases, there was a span of 14 bases. Written as DNA, the CDR3 is TGTGCCAGCAGCGAGGGGCCGGGGGATGAGCAGTTCTTC. Protein sequence: CASSEGPGDEQFF.

This clone was seen a handful of times. The chain employs TRBV30 and TRBJ1-2; 7 nucleotides agree with TRBD1. Germline V lookup: CDR1 GTSNPN, CDR2 SVGIG (reference sequence). CDR3 length equals 12 residues. Trimming at V came to 8 bases and at J to 8 bases, leaving 11 bases not matched to a gene. In nucleotides, the CDR3 is TGTGCCGGGACCTCAAGGGGGCCCGGCTACACCTTC. Its protein is CAGTSRGPGYTF.

This clone showed up just once. The chain recombines TRBV5-8 with TRBJ1-5; D remains unclear. Germline lookup yields CDR1 SGHTS and CDR2 YDEGEE. CDR3 length: 13 residues. V was clipped by 3 bases and J by 7 bases, with 11 bases between them. CDR3 protein: CASSSPGVQPQHF. The CDR3 coding sequence is TGTGCCAGCAGCTCCCCCGGGGTGCAGCCCCAGCATTTT.

The chain combines TRBV12-3 or TRBV12-4 with TRBJ1-3; 7 nucleotides agree with TRBD1. The CDR3 is 13 residues long. V was clipped by 5 bases and J by 2 bases; unmatched bases: 0. The CDR3 is CASSGTAGNTIYF. The DNA for the CDR3 is TGTGCCAGCAGTGGGACAGCTGGAAACACCATATATTTT.

The chain uses TRBV6-6 and TRBJ1-1; possibly TRBD1 for D (5 bases). The V gene's germline CDR1 is MNHNY and CDR2 SVGAGI (reference sequence). This CDR3 has 14 residues. Trimming took off 4 bases at V and 0 bases at J, with 9 bases between the two ends. CDR3 protein: CASSSAGMNTEAFF. The CDR3 bases are TGTGCCAGCAGTTCGGCAGGGATGAACACTGAAGCTTTCTTT.

This rearrangement joins TRBV7-2 to TRBJ2-2; weak D call: TRBD2 (5 bases). CDR3 length: 16 residues. V shed 2 bases and J shed 1 base, with 11 bases lying between them. Germline lookup yields CDR1 SGHTA and CDR2 FQGNSA. The CDR3 DNA is TGTGCCAGCAGCTTATCCAGCGGAATGAACACCGGGGAGCTGTTTTTT. Protein sequence: CASSLSSGMNTGELFF.

The chain is built from TRBV19 and TRBJ2-6, with TRBD2 identical over 12 bases. From germline, CDR1 is LNHDA and CDR2 SQIVND (reference sequence). This CDR3 contains 23 residues. Trimming cost V 3 bases and J 0 bases; bases outside gene matches: 18. CDR3 sequence: CASSIQAPGLAGTKTSGANVLTF. In DNA, the CDR3 is TGTGCCAGTAGTATTCAAGCGCCTGGACTAGCGGGGACCAAAACCTCTGGGGCCAACGTCCTGACTTTC.

This chain links TRBV6-5 with TRBJ1-5; 7 positions match TRBD1. In germline, CDR1 is MNHEY, CDR2 SVGAGI. There are 14 residues in the CDR3. Losses at the gene ends were 6 bases for V and 2 bases for J; bases not matched to a gene: 4. The CDR3 reads CASRTGAGNQPQHF. The CDR3 nucleotides are TGTGCCAGCAGAACAGGGGCGGGCAATCAGCCCCAGCATTTT.

The V call is TRBV7-9, the J call TRBJ1-2; 7 positions agree with TRBD1. Per the germline V gene, CDR1 is SEHNR and CDR2 is FQNEAQ (reference sequence). The V segment lost 2 bases and the J segment 8 bases; nucleotides outside the gene matches: 14. The CDR3 is 16 amino acids. CDR3 region: CASSLSGYEGAWGYTF. The DNA of the CDR3 is TGTGCCAGCAGCTTATCGGGTTATGAGGGGGCCTGGGGCTACACCTTC.

The count of this clone is one. The J gene is TRBJ2-7, the V gene TRBV18; possible D gene TRBD1, 6 bases. This CDR3 has 14 residues. From germline, CDR1 is KGHSH and CDR2 LQKENI. Trimming took 6 bases from V and 2 from J, leaving 14 bases between them. The CDR3: CASSMGAPPYEQYF. The CDR3 bases are TGTGCCAGCTCCATGGGGGCCCCTCCCTACGAGCAGTACTTC.

The rearrangement links TRBV19 to TRBJ2-4, with D perhaps TRBD2 (6 bases). The germline V gene has CDR1 LNHDA and CDR2 SQIVND (reference sequence). The CDR3 sequence is 12 residues long. V dropped 1 base and J dropped 8 bases, with 6 bases sitting between them. CDR3 in DNA: TGTGCCAGTAGTATAGGGGGGGACATTCAGTACTTC. Translated: CASSIGGDIQYF.

This clone was picked up a small number of times. At one end, the junction sequence differs from germline, possibly due to a read error. At the DNA level, this CDR3 is encoded by other sequences in the same sample as well. V and J are TRBV6-5 and TRBJ2-7, with D unresolved. CDR3 length: 11 residues. CDR1 MNHEY and CDR2 SVGAGI come from the germline V gene. CDR3: CASSYSSEQYF. As DNA, the CDR3 is TGTGCCAGCAGTTACTCCTCCGAGCAGTACTTC.

This clone was counted a few times. The chain links TRBV5-1 to TRBJ1-3; 7 bases align to TRBD1. The germline V gene encodes CDR1 SGHRS and CDR2 YFSETQ. The CDR3 has 15 amino acids. Trimming at V came to 6 bases and at J to 0 bases, leaving 6 bases not matched to a gene. CDR3 sequence reads: CASKLTGSSGNTIYF. For the CDR3, the DNA is TGCGCCAGCAAATTGACAGGGAGCTCTGGAAACACCATATATTTT.

This rearrangement joins TRBV5-6 to TRBJ1-3; maybe TRBD1 (5 bases). CDR3 length equals 16 residues. V lost 4 bases to trimming and J lost 0 bases, with 14 bases between them. The germline V gene encodes CDR1 SGHDT and CDR2 YYEEEE. The CDR3: CASSARQFLSGNTIYF. The CDR3 nucleotides read TGTGCCAGCAGCGCCCGACAGTTCCTCTCTGGAAACACCATATATTTT.

The chain is built from TRBV6-2 or TRBV6-3 and TRBJ1-3; 7 nucleotides align to TRBD1. The length of the CDR3 is 14 residues. The ends lost 3 bases at V and 5 bases at J; junction bases unmatched: 4. The germline V gene encodes CDR1 MNHEY and CDR2 SVGEGT. Written as DNA, the CDR3 is TGTGCCAGCAGTTATTCGGACAGGCGAAACACCATATATTTT. Residues: CASSYSDRRNTIYF.

This rearrangement joins TRBV7-8 to TRBJ2-2; weak D call: TRBD1 (8 bases). CDR3 size: 16 residues. Looked up from germline, CDR1 is SGHVS and CDR2 is FQNEAQ. V lost 6 bases and J 3 bases, leaving 17 bases between the germline ends. This chain's CDR3 is CASRTGGVVDTGELFF. The CDR3 DNA reads TGTGCCAGCAGAACAGGGGGGGTAGTGGACACCGGGGAGCTGTTTTTT.

V and J are TRBV11-3 and TRBJ1-1; D possibly corresponds to TRBD1 (5 bases). Between the trimmed V and J ends, which lost 4 bases and 3 bases, there was a span of 9 bases. The germline gives CDR1 SGHNT, CDR2 YENEEA. There are 13 residues in the CDR3. The CDR3 loop is CASSSGGDTEAFF. CDR3 bases: TGTGCCAGCAGCTCGGGGGGTGACACTGAAGCTTTCTTT.

The chain employs TRBV10-1 and TRBJ2-1, with D tentatively TRBD2 (6 bases). The germline V gene has CDR1 WNHNN and CDR2 SYGVQD (reference sequence). This CDR3 has 14 amino acids. V lost 3 bases and J lost 7, with 13 bases in between. CDR3 sequence: CASSDRPAGNEQFF. The CDR3 DNA reads as TGCGCCAGCAGTGACAGGCCCGCGGGGAATGAGCAGTTCTTC.

This clone came up a few times. The J gene is TRBJ1-2, the V gene TRBV7-9, with a possible D match to TRBD1 (5 bases). The CDR3 has 14 residues. V shed 5 bases and J shed 1 base, with 11 bases lying between them. From germline, CDR1 is SEHNR and CDR2 FQNEAQ (reference sequence). CDR3 sequence reads: CASSPGSFNYGYTF. The DNA for the CDR3 is TGTGCCAGCAGCCCAGGGTCTTTTAACTATGGCTACACCTTC.

V usage is TRBV7-2 and J usage is TRBJ2-7, with 8 bases that match TRBD2. The CDR3 is 14 residues long. V gave up 1 base and J gave up 3 bases; unmatched junction bases: 2. Germline V lookup: CDR1 SGHTA, CDR2 FQGNSA. CDR3 protein: CASSLEGLVYEQYF. In DNA form, the CDR3 reads TGTGCCAGCAGCTTAGAGGGACTAGTCTACGAGCAGTACTTC.

V gene TRBV19 combines with J gene TRBJ2-2; maybe TRBD1 (5 bases). Trimming cost V 3 bases and J 4 bases, with 15 bases left between them. The CDR3 loop spans 16 amino acids. From germline, CDR1 is LNHDA and CDR2 SQIVND (reference sequence). The CDR3 sequence: CASSILRVDGTGELFF. CDR3 coding DNA: TGTGCCAGTAGTATCCTCAGGGTCGATGGCACCGGGGAGCTGTTTTTT.